These T cell receptor beta chains were read from a single sample in a study of blood T cell repertoires in COVID-19. The data were produced by immunoSEQ multiplex PCR, yet TCRdb's version contains in-frame clones alone and is incomplete. In the table there are 150,000 or so clones, about 85% of which are singletons. Sequenced input: peripheral blood. These receptors were taken from a man aged 55-75 years with COVID-19, enrolled during active disease. Both conserved end residues are part of each CDR3. A D gene is named only where the DNA matches it firmly. Size is omitted from some rows. Given values are once, few, many or a class for expanded clones.

v_call	clone_size	j_call	d_call	cdr3_nt	cdr3_aa
TRBV9	.	TRBJ1-2	.	TGTGCCAGCAGCGTAAGGTGGGAGGGAAGGCCTGGCTACACCTTC	CASSVRWEGRPGYTF
TRBV18	.	TRBJ2-5	TRBD1	TGTGCCAGCTCCACCGGACAGGGGGCCCAAGAGACCCAGTACTTC	CASSTGQGAQETQYF
TRBV4-3	.	TRBJ2-5	.	TGCGCCAGCAGCCAAGATCGGGGGGCTGGGGAGACCCAGTACTTC	CASSQDRGAGETQYF
TRBV27	.	TRBJ1-5	TRBD1	TGTGCCAGCAGTTTGGCACAGGGGATGAATCAGCCCCAGCATTTT	CASSLAQGMNQPQHF
TRBV7-9	.	TRBJ1-2	.	TGTGCCAGCAGCGTCGGGTCGGCACCTGGCTACACCTTC	CASSVGSAPGYTF
TRBV7-2	.	TRBJ1-4	.	TGTGCCAGCAGCTTAATTCCGAATGAAAAACTGTTTTTT	CASSLIPNEKLFF
TRBV5-8	.	TRBJ1-2	.	TGTGCCAGCAGTTCAGGGGTTAGCTATGGCTACACCTTC	CASSSGVSYGYTF
TRBV5-8	.	TRBJ1-1	.	TGTGCCAGCAGCTTGATCCGGGGGAACACTGAAGCTTTCTTT	CASSLIRGNTEAFF
TRBV24-1	.	TRBJ2-3	TRBD2	TGTGCCACCAGTGGTGGACTAGCGGGTATCACAGATACGCAGTATTTT	CATSGGLAGITDTQYF
TRBV7-2	.	TRBJ1-4	TRBD1	TGTGCCAGCAGCTTCCTCCCCCAGGGGGCTTCCATAAAACTGTTTTTT	CASSFLPQGASIKLFF
TRBV11-3	.	TRBJ1-2	.	TGTGCCAGCAGCCGCCCACAGGGACCCACAGCAGAAGCCGGATACTACACCTTC	CASSRPQGPTAEAGYYTF
TRBV11-3	.	TRBJ2-7	.	TGTGCCAGCAGCCTAGGGGGAATGAGCAGGGGTCTCAACTCCTACGAGCAGTACTTC	CASSLGGMSRGLNSYEQYF
TRBV18	.	TRBJ1-1	.	TGTGCCAGCTCCCTTAGGTCCCCACTTGGGGGCCAAAACACTGAAGCTTTCTTT	CASSLRSPLGGQNTEAFF
TRBV11-3	.	TRBJ2-5	.	TGTGCCAGCAGCTTGATCACAGGGATCGGAGAGACCCAGTACTTC	CASSLITGIGETQYF
TRBV6-5	.	TRBJ1-2	.	TGTGCCAGCAAACAGACCGGGACAACTAACTATGGCTACACCTTC	CASKQTGTTNYGYTF
TRBV12-3/TRBV12-4	.	TRBJ2-7	.	TGTGCCAGCAGCCTGGGGCTCCGCTACGAGCAGTACTTC	CASSLGLRYEQYF
TRBV29-1	.	TRBJ2-6	.	TGCAGCGTGATTAAACGTACTTCGGGGGCCAACGTCCTGACTTTC	CSVIKRTSGANVLTF
TRBV19	.	TRBJ2-7	.	TGTGCCAGTAGTATAATTCCGGGTCAGGGGGAGCAGTACTTC	CASSIIPGQGEQYF
TRBV19	.	TRBJ1-3	TRBD1	TGTGCCAGTAGTTTACAGGGGGGAGCTGGAAACACCATATATTTT	CASSLQGGAGNTIYF
TRBV5-1	.	TRBJ2-1	TRBD1	TGCGCCAGCAGCTTCGGACAGGTCTACTCCTACAATGAGCAGTTCTTC	CASSFGQVYSYNEQFF
TRBV18	.	TRBJ1-3	.	TGTGCCAGCTCACCACCGGGAGGGCCGATATATTTT	CASSPPGGPIYF
TRBV6-2/TRBV6-3	once	TRBJ2-7	TRBD1	TGTGCCAGCAGCCCCGACAGGGGCGGCCCCTACGAGCAGTACTTC	CASSPDRGGPYEQYF
TRBV2	.	TRBJ1-2	.	TGTGCCAGCAAGTGGCAGGCGGGCGATGGCTACACCTTC	CASKWQAGDGYTF
TRBV5-6	.	TRBJ2-1	TRBD2	TGTGCCAGCAGCTTGTTAGCGGGGGGCCCCAATGAGCAGTTCTTC	CASSLLAGGPNEQFF